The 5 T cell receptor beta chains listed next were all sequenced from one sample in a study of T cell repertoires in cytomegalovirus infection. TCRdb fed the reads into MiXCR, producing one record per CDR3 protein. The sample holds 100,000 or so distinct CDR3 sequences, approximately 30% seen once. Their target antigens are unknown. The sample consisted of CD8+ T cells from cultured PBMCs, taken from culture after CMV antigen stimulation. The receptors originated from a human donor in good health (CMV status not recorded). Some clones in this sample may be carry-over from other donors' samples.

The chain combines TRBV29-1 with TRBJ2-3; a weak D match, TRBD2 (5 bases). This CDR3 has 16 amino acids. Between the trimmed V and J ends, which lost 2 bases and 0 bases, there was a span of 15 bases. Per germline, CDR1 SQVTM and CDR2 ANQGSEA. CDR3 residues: CSVESWWGESTDTQYF. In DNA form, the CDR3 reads TGCAGCGTTGAAAGTTGGTGGGGAGAAAGCACAGATACGCAGTATTTT.

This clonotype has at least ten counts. CDR3 sequence: CSADAVASGGPQETQYF. Here the CDR3 DNA reads TGCAGTGCTGACGCCGTTGCTAGCGGGGGCCCTCAAGAGACCCAGTACTTC. V gene TRBV20-1 combines with J gene TRBJ2-5; 10 bases fit TRBD2. CDR3 length equals 17 residues. J lost 2 bases, V lost 5 bases, and 14 bases had no gene match. Germline values: CDR1 DFQATT, CDR2 SNEGSKA (reference sequence).

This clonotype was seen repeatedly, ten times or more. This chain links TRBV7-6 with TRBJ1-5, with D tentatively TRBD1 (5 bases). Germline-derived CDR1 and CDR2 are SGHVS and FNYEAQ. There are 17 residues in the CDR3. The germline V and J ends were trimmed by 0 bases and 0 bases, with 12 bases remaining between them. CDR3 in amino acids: CASSLAVTAYSNQPQHF. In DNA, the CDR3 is TGTGCCAGCAGCTTAGCGGTGACAGCGTATAGCAATCAGCCCCAGCATTTT.

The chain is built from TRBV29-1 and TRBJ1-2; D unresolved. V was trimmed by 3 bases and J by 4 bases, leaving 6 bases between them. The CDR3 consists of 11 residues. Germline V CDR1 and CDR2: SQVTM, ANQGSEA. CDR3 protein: CSVDGVYGYTF. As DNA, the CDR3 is TGCAGCGTTGACGGGGTCTATGGCTACACCTTC.

The CDR3 nucleotides are TGTGCCAGCGAGACCGGGACAGGGGGTTATAATTCACCCCTCCACTTT. It codes for CASETGTGGYNSPLHF. The rearrangement uses TRBV28 and TRBJ1-6, with 11 bases lining up with TRBD1. Germline CDR1 MDHEN, CDR2 SYDVKM. The V segment lost 8 bases and the J segment 4 bases; nucleotides outside the gene matches: 7. The CDR3 loop spans 16 amino acids.